This entry lists 29 T cell receptor beta chains sequenced from one sample in a study of blood T cell repertoires in COVID-19. This table comes from immunoSEQ multiplex PCR, and its TCRdb copy is limited to in-frame clones, with some not included. The sample lists 300,000 to 350,000 clones; roughly 87% were seen once. The sample was peripheral blood. These TCRs come from a young man with active or convalescent COVID-19.

This chain links TRBV2 with TRBJ2-1, with TRBD1 identical over 7 bases. V was pared by 7 bases and J by 0 bases, with 3 bases of the junction left unmatched. The CDR3 totals 14 residues. Looked up from germline, CDR1 is SNHLY and CDR2 is FYNNEI. The CDR3 DNA follows: TGTGCCAGCATGGACAGGAGCTCCTACAATGAGCAGTTCTTC. Residues: CASMDRSSYNEQFF.

J is TRBJ2-7 and V is TRBV19, with 8 bases that match TRBD1. Per germline, CDR1 LNHDA and CDR2 SQIVND (reference sequence). The V and J ends lost 7 bases and 4 bases, in that order; junction bases with no gene match: 9. This CDR3 is 14 amino acids long. Written as DNA, the CDR3 is TGTGCCAGTACCCGGACAGGGTCTTCTTACGAGCAGTACTTC. It specifies CASTRTGSSYEQYF.

The chain is built from TRBV11-2 and TRBJ2-4, with D uncertain. V gave up 7 bases and J gave up 7 bases, with 20 bases separating them. Germline values: CDR1 SGHAT, CDR2 FQNNGV. This CDR3 has 15 residues. The CDR3 bases are TGTGCCAGCACCCAGTCGTGGGCAGGAAGCAACATTCAGTACTTC. Its translation: CASTQSWAGSNIQYF.

The J gene is TRBJ2-4, the V gene TRBV19; the match to TRBD2 covers 7 bases. With 0 bases clipped from V and 6 bases from J, the junction kept 5 bases outside the gene matches. The CDR3 consists of 15 residues. Per the germline V gene, CDR1 is LNHDA and CDR2 is SQIVND (reference sequence). The CDR3 nucleotides are TGTGCCAGTAGTATAGAAGCGGGGTTTTTAAACATTCAGTACTTC. It translates to CASSIEAGFLNIQYF.

CDR3 in DNA: TGTGCCAGCAGCTTAGGCGTCAGGGCGTCCTACGAGCAGTACTTC. Its protein product is CASSLGVRASYEQYF. The rearrangement uses TRBV13 and TRBJ2-7, with D perhaps matching TRBD1 (5 bases). Trimming took 0 bases from V and 1 from J, leaving 10 bases between them. Germline V lookup: CDR1 PRHDT, CDR2 FYEKMQ (reference sequence). The CDR3 totals 15 residues.

J is TRBJ2-5 and V is TRBV7-2, with unresolved D. Per germline, CDR1 SGHTA and CDR2 FQGNSA. Trimming took off 3 bases at V and 5 bases at J, with 16 bases between the two ends. This CDR3 has 15 amino acids. The CDR3 spells CASSLGSQNLETQYF. The DNA for the CDR3 is TGTGCCAGCAGCTTGGGTAGCCAGAATCTGGAGACCCAGTACTTC.

The chain couples TRBV6-5 to TRBJ2-2, with D perhaps TRBD1 (6 bases). CDR1 and CDR2 from the germline V gene are MNHEY and SVGAGI. This CDR3 contains 15 residues. Deletions cut 8 bases from V and 0 bases from J, with 13 bases between. In nucleotides, the CDR3 is TGTGCCAGCGCCAGGGGATCCTCGAACACCGGGGAGCTGTTTTTT. This translates into CASARGSSNTGELFF.

CDR3: CASSYRQEFSYEQYF. CDR3 nucleotides: TGTGCCAGCAGTTACCGGCAGGAATTCTCCTACGAGCAGTACTTC. The chain combines TRBV6-5 with TRBJ2-7; D is uncertain. CDR3 length equals 15 residues. V lost 2 bases and J 0 bases, leaving 11 bases between the germline ends. Germline CDR1 and CDR2: MNHEY and SVGAGI.

This clone was seen a few times. The chain uses TRBV12-3 or TRBV12-4 and TRBJ1-1, with D possibly matching TRBD1 (5 bases). V lost 3 bases to trimming and J lost 4 bases, with 9 bases between them. The CDR3 extends over 13 amino acids. The CDR3 DNA reads as TGTGCCAGCAGTTTCGCAAGGGGCACTGAAGCTTTCTTT. It encodes CASSFARGTEAFF.

The chain employs TRBV5-8 and TRBJ1-2; 9 nucleotides agree with TRBD1. Germline trimming cut 2 bases from V and 10 bases from J; bases unmatched to any gene: 21. Germline values: CDR1 SGHTS, CDR2 YDEGEE. The CDR3 spans 18 residues. CDR3 nucleotides: TGTGCCAGCAGCTTCGGGTTAGGGACAGGGAGAATAAATAGATCCTACACCTTC. It is translated as CASSFGLGTGRINRSYTF.

The rearrangement uses TRBV5-6 and TRBJ2-5, with D perhaps matching TRBD2 (6 bases). With 0 bases removed from V and 4 bases from J, the gap between germline ends came to 10 bases. The CDR3 sequence is 14 residues long. In germline, CDR1 is SGHDT, CDR2 YYEEEE. CDR3 sequence: CASSLVVTRETQYF. The CDR3, as DNA: TGTGCCAGCAGCTTGGTAGTGACTAGAGAGACCCAGTACTTC.

J is TRBJ2-2 and V is TRBV7-9; D is undetermined. Germline CDR1 and CDR2: SEHNR and FQNEAQ (reference sequence). Trimming cost V 5 bases and J 6 bases, with 7 bases left between them. The CDR3 runs 12 residues. The chain's CDR3 is CASSLRSGELFF. As DNA, the CDR3 is TGTGCCAGCAGCCTTCGGTCCGGGGAGCTGTTTTTT.

About this clone itself: The identical CDR3 is also encoded by other nucleotide sequences in the sample. CDR3 protein: CASSPRGSGANVLTF. The CDR3 DNA is TGTGCCAGCAGCCCCCGGGGCTCTGGGGCCAACGTCCTGACTTTC. The chain uses TRBV3-1 (or the pseudogene TRBV3-2) and TRBJ2-6; possibly TRBD2 for D (5 bases). The germline gives CDR1 LGHDT, CDR2 YNNKEL (reference sequence). The germline V and J ends were trimmed by 4 bases and 0 bases, with 7 bases remaining between them. The CDR3 has 15 amino acids.

This chain connects TRBV4-1 to TRBJ1-1; possible D gene TRBD1, 5 bases. V shed 3 bases and J shed 0 bases, with 8 bases lying between them. The CDR3 length is 14 residues. Germline CDR1 and CDR2: MGHRA and YSYEKL. CDR3 bases: TGCGCCAGCAGCCAGTCAGGGTTGAACACTGAAGCTTTCTTT. This sequence encodes CASSQSGLNTEAFF.

CDR3 sequence: CATLRQDASGNTIYF. Here the CDR3 DNA reads TGTGCCACCCTAAGACAGGATGCCTCTGGAAACACCATATATTTT. V and J are TRBV2 and TRBJ1-3, with D tentatively TRBD1 (6 bases). CDR3 length: 15 residues. Germline CDR1 reads SNHLY; CDR2 reads FYNNEI. Between the trimmed V and J ends, which lost 10 bases and 0 bases, there was a span of 16 bases.

V and J are TRBV19 and TRBJ2-3, with D unclear. The CDR3 is 14 residues long. V lost 3 bases, J lost 5 bases, and 12 bases lay in between. Germline loops: CDR1 LNHDA, CDR2 SQIVND (reference sequence). The CDR3 spells CASSIIPSGDTQYF. The CDR3 nucleotides read TGTGCCAGTAGTATTATCCCGAGTGGAGATACGCAGTATTTT.

The chain joins TRBV5-1 to TRBJ1-2; D remains unclear. From germline, CDR1 is SGHRS and CDR2 YFSETQ. Between the trimmed V and J ends, which lost 4 bases and 5 bases, there was a span of 12 bases. The CDR3 has 13 amino acids. The DNA for the CDR3 is TGCGCCAGCAGCGTGATTGAGGGATATGGCTACACCTTC. As protein: CASSVIEGYGYTF.

This chain joins TRBV5-8 and TRBJ2-7; D is possibly TRBD2 (5 bases). Trimming left V 4 bases short and J 3 bases short, with 8 bases between. The CDR3 totals 12 residues. Germline CDR1 reads SGHTS; CDR2 reads YDEGEE. CDR3 DNA: TGTGCCAGCAGCCACCGGGACTACGAGCAGTACTTC. Encoded protein: CASSHRDYEQYF.

The chain couples TRBV25-1 to TRBJ1-6, with 7 bases that match TRBD1. Trimming took 7 bases from V and 9 from J; bases not matched to a gene: 9. Germline V gene data show CDR1 as MGHDK and CDR2 as SYGVNS. The CDR3 contains 14 residues. The CDR3 here is CASTQTGRLSPLHF. CDR3 DNA: TGTGCCAGCACCCAGACAGGGAGACTTTCACCCCTCCACTTT.

This rearrangement joins TRBV19 to TRBJ2-1; TRBD2 agrees at 9 bases. Germline-derived CDR1 and CDR2 are LNHDA and SQIVND (reference sequence). V was clipped by 5 bases and J by 16 bases; unmatched bases: 9. CDR3 length equals 12 residues. CDR3 in DNA: TGTGCCAGTAGTCCTCGTGGCGGGGGGGCTTTCTTC. Encoded protein: CASSPRGGGAFF.

V and J are TRBV4-1 and TRBJ2-1; 8 positions match TRBD2. The CDR3 sequence is 17 residues long. The junction had 7 bases not matched to a gene; V was cut back by 1 base and J by 2 bases. Germline V CDR1 and CDR2: MGHRA, YSYEKL. CDR3 in DNA: TGCGCCAGCAGCCAAGCGGCTAGCGGGCCTGCCTACAATGAGCAGTTCTTC. This gives the protein CASSQAASGPAYNEQFF.

The chain employs TRBV6-2 or TRBV6-3 and TRBJ2-1; 12 bases agree with TRBD2. The J segment lost 9 bases and the V segment lost 0 bases, leaving 6 bases of the junction unmatched. This CDR3 contains 16 residues. From germline, CDR1 is MNHEY and CDR2 SVGEGT. The CDR3 protein is CASSYSALAGGAEQFF. In DNA, the CDR3 is TGTGCCAGCAGTTACTCGGCTCTAGCGGGAGGGGCTGAGCAGTTCTTC.

This clone was recorded only once. The chain combines TRBV27 with TRBJ1-5, with a tentative D call TRBD1 (5 bases). Trimming took 4 bases from V and 6 from J, leaving 19 bases between them. This CDR3 is 16 amino acids long. CDR1 and CDR2 from the germline V gene are MNHEY and SMNVEV (reference sequence). CDR3 in DNA: TGTGCCAGCAGTTACCAGGGACTCCCGGCGGGTCAGCCCCAGCATTTT. This encodes CASSYQGLPAGQPQHF.

The chain is built from TRBV7-9 and TRBJ1-1, with 10 bases matching TRBD1. The CDR3 has 16 amino acids. With V trimmed by 6 bases and J by 3 bases, 10 bases remained unmatched. The germline V gene encodes CDR1 SEHNR and CDR2 FQNEAQ (reference sequence). As DNA, the CDR3 is TGTGCCAGCAGGCGGACAGGGGGTAGGAGGGACACTGAAGCTTTCTTT. This sequence encodes CASRRTGGRRDTEAFF.

This chain links TRBV4-1 with TRBJ2-1; D is ambiguous. The length of the CDR3 is 15 residues. V was pared by 3 bases and J by 3 bases, with 12 bases between. Looked up from germline, CDR1 is MGHRA and CDR2 is YSYEKL. The CDR3 sequence: CASSHFSGDYNEQFF. For the CDR3, the DNA is TGCGCCAGCAGCCATTTTTCAGGCGACTACAATGAGCAGTTCTTC.

The V gene is TRBV18, the J gene TRBJ2-7; D might be TRBD2 (5 bases). The V and J ends lost 0 bases and 4 bases respectively, with 10 bases between them. CDR1 is KGHSH, CDR2 LQKENI, per germline. This CDR3 is 14 amino acids long. CDR3 region: CASSPPGVAYEQYF. The CDR3 nucleotides are TGTGCCAGCTCACCACCGGGTGTAGCGTACGAGCAGTACTTC.

V is TRBV7-2 and J is TRBJ2-1; perhaps TRBD2 as D (7 bases). The CDR3 consists of 17 residues. Germline V lookup: CDR1 SGHTA, CDR2 FQGNSA. V was cut by 4 bases and J by 2 bases, with 18 bases left in between. CDR3 nucleotide sequence: TGTGCCAGCAGCTCGAGAGGCTCGCGGGGGCCCTACAATGAGCAGTTCTTC. This encodes CASSSRGSRGPYNEQFF.

The rearrangement links TRBV4-3 to TRBJ2-7; 11 bases agree with TRBD2. This CDR3 contains 15 residues. Germline V gives CDR1 LGHNA, CDR2 YSLEER. V lost 2 bases to trimming and J lost 2 bases; unmatched junction nucleotides: 2. Here the CDR3 DNA reads TGCGCCAGCAGCCAATCGACTAGCGGGGCCTACGAGCAGTACTTC. It encodes CASSQSTSGAYEQYF.

The chain uses TRBV7-2 and TRBJ2-1; 7 bases map to TRBD1. CDR3 length: 15 residues. Germline V CDR1 and CDR2: SGHTA, FQGNSA. V was pared by 5 bases and J by 7 bases, with 11 bases of the junction left unmatched. The CDR3 DNA sequence: TGTGCCAGCAGCGAGGGACAGCCGTTAAGTAATGAGCAGTTCTTC. This gives the protein CASSEGQPLSNEQFF.